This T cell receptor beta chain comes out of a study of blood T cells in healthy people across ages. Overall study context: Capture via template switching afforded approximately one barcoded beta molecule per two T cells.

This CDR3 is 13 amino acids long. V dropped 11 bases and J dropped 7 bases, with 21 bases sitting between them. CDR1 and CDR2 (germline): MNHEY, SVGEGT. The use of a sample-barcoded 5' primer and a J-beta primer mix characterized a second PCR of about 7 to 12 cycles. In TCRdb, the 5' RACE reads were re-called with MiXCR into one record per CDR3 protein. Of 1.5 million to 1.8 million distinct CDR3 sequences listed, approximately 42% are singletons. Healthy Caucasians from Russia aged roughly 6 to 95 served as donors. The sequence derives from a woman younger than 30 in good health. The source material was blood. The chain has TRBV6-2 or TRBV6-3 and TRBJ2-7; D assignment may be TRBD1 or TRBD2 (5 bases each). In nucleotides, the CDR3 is TGTGCCCTTAGTACGGGGCTTTACAATGAGCAGTACTTC. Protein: CALSTGLYNEQYF.